This TCR beta chain was sequenced during a study of metastatic and nonmetastatic thyroid tumors. Study-level information: Repertoires were compared across blood and tumor or nodule tissue from malignant and benign thyroid patients.

There were no patients who had received any treatment before thyroid surgery. Original processing methods: Built for papillary thyroid cancer, a distant-metastasis classifier drew on CDR3 differences across clinicopathological groups. TCRdb reprocessed the PCR reads via MiXCR. These V and J calls originate from TCRdb's pipeline instead of the authors' own analysis. The profile shows 7,700 or so clones, about 30% of them singletons. Trimming took off 8 bases at V and 7 bases at J, with 17 bases between the two ends. This CDR3 comprises 14 residues. The rearrangement uses TRBV12-3 or TRBV12-4 and TRBJ1-4; TRBD1 might be the D (6 bases). This clonotype was obtained from a female donor with papillary thyroid cancer or a benign thyroid nodule (not recorded which). Some clones in this sample may be carry-over from other donors' samples. Sequenced sample: tumor tissue. The DNA for the CDR3 is TGTGCCAGCCGACAGGAGGGGGGAGTTGAAAAACTGTTTTTT. Its protein product is CASRQEGGVEKLFF.